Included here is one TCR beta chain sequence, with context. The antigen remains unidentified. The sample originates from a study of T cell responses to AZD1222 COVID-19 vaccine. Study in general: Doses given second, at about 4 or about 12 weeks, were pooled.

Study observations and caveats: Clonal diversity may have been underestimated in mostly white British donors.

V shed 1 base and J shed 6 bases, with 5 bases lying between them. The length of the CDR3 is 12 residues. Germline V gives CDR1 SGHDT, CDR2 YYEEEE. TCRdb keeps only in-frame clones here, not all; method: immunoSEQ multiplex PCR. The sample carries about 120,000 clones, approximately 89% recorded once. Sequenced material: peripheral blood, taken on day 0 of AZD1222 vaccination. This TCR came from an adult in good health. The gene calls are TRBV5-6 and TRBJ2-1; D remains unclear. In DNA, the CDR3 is TGTGCCAGCAGCTTGACCTTCAATGAGCAGTTCTTC. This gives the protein CASSLTFNEQFF.